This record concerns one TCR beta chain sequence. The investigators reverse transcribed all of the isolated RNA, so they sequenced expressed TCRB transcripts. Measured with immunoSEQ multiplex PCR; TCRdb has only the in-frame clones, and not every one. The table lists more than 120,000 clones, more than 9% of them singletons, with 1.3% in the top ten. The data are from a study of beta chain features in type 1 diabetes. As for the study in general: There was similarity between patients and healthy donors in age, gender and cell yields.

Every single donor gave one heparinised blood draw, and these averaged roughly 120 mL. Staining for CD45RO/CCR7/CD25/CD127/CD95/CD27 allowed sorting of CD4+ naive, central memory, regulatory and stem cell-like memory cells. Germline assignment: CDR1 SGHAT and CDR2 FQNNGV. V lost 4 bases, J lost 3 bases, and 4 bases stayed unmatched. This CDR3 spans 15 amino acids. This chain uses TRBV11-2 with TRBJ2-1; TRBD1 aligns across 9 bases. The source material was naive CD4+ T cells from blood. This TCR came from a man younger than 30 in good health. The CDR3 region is CASSSGQGDYNEQFF. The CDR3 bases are TGTGCCAGCAGCTCGGGACAGGGAGACTACAATGAGCAGTTCTTC.